Presented here are 15 T cell receptor beta chains from one specimen sequenced in a study of HIV-infected patients and healthy controls. No cell fractionation was done, so the repertoire covers all unsorted peripheral blood T cells. Alpha and beta constant-region primers primed reverse transcription of around 500 ng RNA. Using multiplexing indices, alpha and beta chain libraries were generated apart by chain-specific third strand synthesis. TCRdb independently ran MiXCR on the 5' RACE reads; one entry per CDR3 protein. The data contain about 13,000 distinct CDR3 sequences, approximately 10% of them singletons. The sample was blood. The receptors come from an adult in good health.

The V and J genes are TRBV19 and TRBJ2-2; 8 bases agree with TRBD1. This CDR3 has 15 residues. The V gene end was trimmed by 7 bases and the J gene end by 0 bases; junction bases not matched to a gene: 4. Germline values: CDR1 LNHDA, CDR2 SQIVND (reference sequence). CDR3 region: CASKPQGANTGELFF. The DNA of the CDR3 is TGTGCCAGTAAACCACAGGGGGCGAACACCGGGGAGCTGTTTTTT.

This clonotype was observed many times. This chain uses TRBV7-2 with TRBJ1-2, with D unclear. Germline lookup yields CDR1 SGHTA and CDR2 FQGNSA. The ends were cut back, 5 bases at V and 0 bases at J, with 13 bases in the middle. The length of the CDR3 is 15 residues. The CDR3 DNA is TGTGCCAGCAGCCCCTCGACCCAAGCTAACTATGGCTACACCTTC. Translating it yields CASSPSTQANYGYTF. Full variable domain (outside the CDR3, taken from reference TRBV7-2 and TRBJ1-2): GAGVSQSPSNKVTEKGKDVELRCDPISGHTALYWYRQSLGQGLEFLIYFQGNSAPDKSGLPSDRFSAERTGGSVSTLTIQRTQQEDSAVYLCASSPSTQANYGYTFGSGTRLTVV.

This clonotype is termed medium-sized (0.01 to 0.1%). The chain joins TRBV20-1 to TRBJ1-5; a weak D match, TRBD1 (6 bases). Germline CDR1 reads DFQATT; CDR2 reads SNEGSKA (reference sequence). The CDR3 spans 15 residues. With 6 bases removed from V and 6 bases from J, the gap between germline ends came to 21 bases. Here the CDR3 reads CSARDSKTGSQPQHF. CDR3 in DNA: TGCAGTGCGAGGGACTCGAAAACAGGGTCTCAGCCCCAGCATTTT.

This clonotype was seen a handful of times. The V call is TRBV29-1, the J call TRBJ2-3; D may be TRBD2 (6 bases). The CDR3 has 15 amino acids. V lost 0 bases and J 0 bases, leaving 10 bases between the germline ends. Germline loops: CDR1 SQVTM, CDR2 ANQGSEA. The CDR3 spells CSVEEGGSSTDTQYF. The CDR3 nucleotides are TGCAGCGTTGAAGAGGGAGGCTCAAGCACAGATACGCAGTATTTT.

This clonotype was seen a few times. The J gene is TRBJ2-4, the V gene TRBV20-1, with D unclear. CDR3 length equals 10 residues. V was clipped by 2 bases and J by 7 bases, with 3 bases between them. Germline loops: CDR1 DFQATT, CDR2 SNEGSKA (reference sequence). The CDR3 loop is CSARSNIQYF. The CDR3, as DNA: TGCAGTGCTAGATCGAACATTCAGTACTTC.

This clonotype was recorded at least ten times. The chain uses TRBV6-5 and TRBJ1-4; 11 bases are shared with TRBD1. This CDR3 is built from 15 residues. Germline V gene data show CDR1 as MNHEY and CDR2 as SVGAGI. V was clipped by 5 bases and J by 7 bases; unmatched bases: 6. DNA of the CDR3: TGTGCCAGCAGTGGGGGGACAGGGGGGCGTGAAAAACTGTTTTTT. It is translated as CASSGGTGGREKLFF.

This clonotype appeared many times. The J gene is TRBJ2-1, the V gene TRBV30, with TRBD2 matching over 12 bases. The CDR3 is 16 amino acids. V lost 1 base and J lost 9; bases outside the gene matches: 10. Germline lookup yields CDR1 GTSNPN and CDR2 SVGIG (reference sequence). In nucleotides, the CDR3 is TGTGCCTGGAGTGGGAAAGGGACTAGCGGGCAAGTTGAGCAGTTCTTC. It translates to CAWSGKGTSGQVEQFF. The full variable domain, completed using reference TRBV30 and TRBJ2-1, is SQTIHQWPATLVQPVGSPLSLECTVEGTSNPNLYWYRQAAGRGLQLLFYSVGIGQISSEVPQNLSASRPQDRQFILSSKKLLLSDSGFYLCAWSGKGTSGQVEQFFGPGTRLTVL.

The V and J genes are TRBV27 and TRBJ1-5; D is unresolved. The CDR3 has 13 residues. V lost 4 bases, J lost 0 bases, and 4 bases lay in between. Germline CDR1 MNHEY, CDR2 SMNVEV (reference sequence). This CDR3 is CASSSDSNQPQHF. CDR3 DNA sequence: TGTGCCAGCAGTTCAGATAGCAATCAGCCCCAGCATTTT.

By share, this clonotype ranks as medium-sized. CDR3 bases: TGTGCCAGCAGTGGGGGGAGCAGAGGCTACACCTTC. This codes for CASSGGSRGYTF. The J gene is TRBJ1-2, the V gene TRBV12-3 or TRBV12-4; perhaps TRBD1 as D (5 bases). The V end was cut by 5 bases, the J end by 8 bases, with 12 bases between. CDR3 size: 12 residues.

This clonotype was recorded many times. The rearrangement uses TRBV20-1 and TRBJ2-1, with TRBD2 matching over 8 bases. Unmatched junction bases numbered 8, after V lost 3 bases and J lost 7 bases. This CDR3 contains 14 residues. Germline V gene sequence: CDR1 DFQATT, CDR2 SNEGSKA (reference sequence). The CDR3 DNA is TGCAGTGCTAGGAGAAGGGCTAGCGGGAATGAGCAGTTCTTC. Protein: CSARRRASGNEQFF.

V is TRBV27 and J is TRBJ1-5; no firm D call. Germline loops: CDR1 MNHEY, CDR2 SMNVEV (reference sequence). The CDR3 spans 16 residues. Trimming removed 0 bases from V and 1 base from J, with 10 bases in between. CDR3 sequence (DNA): TGTGCCAGCAGTTTATCTCCGGTAGGAAGCAATCAGCCCCAGCATTTT. Translated: CASSLSPVGSNQPQHF.

This clonotype showed up many times. The chain combines TRBV19 with TRBJ1-5; TRBD1 might be the D (6 bases). Trimming shortened V by 2 bases and J by 5 bases, and 7 bases separated the two germline ends. The germline V gene encodes CDR1 LNHDA and CDR2 SQIVND (reference sequence). The CDR3 spans 13 residues. CDR3 protein: CASSITGYQPQHF. The CDR3 coding sequence is TGTGCCAGTAGTATAACAGGGTATCAGCCCCAGCATTTT.

By sample share, this clonotype is medium-sized. The chain links TRBV29-1 to TRBJ2-1; 8 bases align to TRBD2. The CDR3 is 15 residues long. Germline V gene sequence: CDR1 SQVTM, CDR2 ANQGSEA. V lost 4 bases, J lost 7 bases, and 12 bases stayed unmatched. As DNA, the CDR3 is TGCAGCGTTGCCGGGACTAGTCATCTAGGGAATGAGCAGTTCTTC. Protein: CSVAGTSHLGNEQFF.

This clonotype was counted between two and nine times. The genes are TRBV6-1 and TRBJ2-7; weak D call: TRBD2 (6 bases). Trimming took 10 bases from V and 3 from J, leaving 19 bases between them. Germline V gene lookup returns CDR1 MNHNS and CDR2 SASEGT. The CDR3 consists of 14 residues. The CDR3 region has the DNA TGTGCCACCGCCGCGGGGTTTGTCCACTACGAGCAGTACTTC. Translated: CATAAGFVHYEQYF.

At least ten counts were recorded for this clonotype. The chain links TRBV25-1 to TRBJ1-1, with unresolved D. Per the germline V gene, CDR1 is MGHDK and CDR2 is SYGVNS. V was cut by 5 bases and J by 0 bases, with 13 bases left in between. CDR3 size: 15 residues. The CDR3 loop reads CASSRSLDVNTEAFF. The CDR3 nucleotides are TGTGCCAGCAGTAGAAGTCTCGACGTGAACACTGAAGCTTTCTTT.